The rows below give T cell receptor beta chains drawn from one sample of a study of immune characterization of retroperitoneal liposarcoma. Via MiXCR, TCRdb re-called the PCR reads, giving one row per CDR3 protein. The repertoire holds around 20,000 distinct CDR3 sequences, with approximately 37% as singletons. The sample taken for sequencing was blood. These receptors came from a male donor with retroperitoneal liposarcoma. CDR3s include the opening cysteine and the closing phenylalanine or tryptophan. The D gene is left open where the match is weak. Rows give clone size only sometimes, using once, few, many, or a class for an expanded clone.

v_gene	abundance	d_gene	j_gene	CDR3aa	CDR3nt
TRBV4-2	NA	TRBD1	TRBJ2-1	CASSRGQGHNEQFF	TGTGCCAGCAGCCGGGGACAGGGGCACAATGAGCAGTTCTTC
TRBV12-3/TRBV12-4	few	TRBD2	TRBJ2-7	CASSEAGLGWDWSYEQYF	TGTGCCAGCAGTGAAGCGGGGTTGGGTTGGGACTGGTCCTACGAGCAGTACTTC
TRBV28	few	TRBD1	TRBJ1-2	CASSQGDSGYTF	TGTGCCAGCAGTCAAGGGGACAGCGGCTACACCTTC
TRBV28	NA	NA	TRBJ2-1	CASSPLRVGQFF	TGTGCCAGCAGTCCCCTGCGGGTGGGGCAGTTCTTC
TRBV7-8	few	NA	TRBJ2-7	CASSSSRGEQYF	TGTGCCAGCAGCTCATCCCGGGGCGAGCAGTACTTC
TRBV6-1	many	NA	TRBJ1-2	CASRSSTGPTGYTF	TGTGCCAGCCGATCCTCGACAGGCCCGACGGGCTACACCTTC
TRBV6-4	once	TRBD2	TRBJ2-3	CASSRGREPSDTQYF	TGTGCCAGCAGTCGTGGGCGGGAGCCATCAGATACGCAGTATTTT
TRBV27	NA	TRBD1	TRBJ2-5	CASSSYRDRGYNEQYF	TGTGCCAGCAGTTCATACCGGGACAGGGGATACAATGAGCAGTACTTC
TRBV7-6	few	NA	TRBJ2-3	CASSFSSDSGDTQYF	TGTGCTAGCAGCTTCTCGTCTGATTCGGGGGATACGCAGTATTTT
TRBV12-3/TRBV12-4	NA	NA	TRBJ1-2	CASSRRGFGDGYTF	TGTGCCAGCAGTCGGCGAGGATTCGGCGATGGCTACACCTTC
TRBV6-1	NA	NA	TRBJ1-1	CASDAVTGTEAFF	TGTGCCAGCGACGCAGTGACAGGCACTGAAGCTTTCTTT
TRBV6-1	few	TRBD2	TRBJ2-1	CASSRAGGVYNEQFF	TGTGCCAGCAGTCGAGCGGGAGGGGTCTACAATGAGCAGTTCTTC
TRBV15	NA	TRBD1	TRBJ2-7	CATSREGTGNYEQYF	TGTGCCACCAGCAGAGAAGGGACAGGGAACTACGAGCAGTACTTC
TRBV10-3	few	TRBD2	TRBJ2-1	CATLSGRAVNEQFF	TGTGCCACCTTAAGCGGGAGGGCCGTCAATGAGCAGTTCTTC
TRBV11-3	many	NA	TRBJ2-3	CASSLGGGGDTQYF	TGTGCCAGCAGCTTAGGAGGAGGAGGAGATACGCAGTATTTT
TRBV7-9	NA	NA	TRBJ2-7	CASSQVDGNEQYF	TGTGCCAGCAGCCAAGTCGATGGGAACGAGCAGTACTTC
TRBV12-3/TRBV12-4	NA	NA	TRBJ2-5	CASKPEANEQYF	TGTGCCAGCAAGCCGGAGGCTAATGAGCAGTACTTC
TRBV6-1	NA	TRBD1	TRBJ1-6	CASTTVGQRYNSPPPF	TGTGCCAGCACCACTGTGGGACAGCGATATAATTCACCCCCCCCCTTT
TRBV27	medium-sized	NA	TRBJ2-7	CASSSLRDFPSLLYEQYF	TGTGCCAGCAGTTCTTTACGGGATTTCCCCTCTCTCCTCTACGAGCAGTACTTC
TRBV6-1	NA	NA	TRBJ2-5	CASSSSLETQYF	TGTGCCAGCAGTAGTAGTTTGGAGACCCAGTACTTC
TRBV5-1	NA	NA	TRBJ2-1	CASTLQPGSNEQFF	TGCGCCAGCACCCTTCAGCCGGGATCCAATGAGCAGTTCTTC